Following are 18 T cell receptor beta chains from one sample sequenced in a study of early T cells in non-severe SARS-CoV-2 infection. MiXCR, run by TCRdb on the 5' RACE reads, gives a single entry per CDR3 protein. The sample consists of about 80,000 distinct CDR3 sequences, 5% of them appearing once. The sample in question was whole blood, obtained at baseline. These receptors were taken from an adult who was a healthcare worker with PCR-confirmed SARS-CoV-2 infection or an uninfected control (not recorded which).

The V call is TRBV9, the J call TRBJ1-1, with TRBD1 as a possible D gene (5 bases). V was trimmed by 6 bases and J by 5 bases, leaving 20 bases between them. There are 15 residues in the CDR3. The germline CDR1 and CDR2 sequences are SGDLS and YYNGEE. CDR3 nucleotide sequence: TGTGCCAGCACCCTGCCGGGGGAGGGAGGAACTGAAGCTTTCTTT. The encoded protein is CASTLPGEGGTEAFF.

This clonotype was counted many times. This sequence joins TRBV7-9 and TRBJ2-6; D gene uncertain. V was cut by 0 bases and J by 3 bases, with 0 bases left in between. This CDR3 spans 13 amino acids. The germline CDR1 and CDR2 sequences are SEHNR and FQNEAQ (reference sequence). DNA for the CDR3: TGTGCCAGCAGCTTAGCTGGGGCCAACGTCCTGACTTTC. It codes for CASSLAGANVLTF.

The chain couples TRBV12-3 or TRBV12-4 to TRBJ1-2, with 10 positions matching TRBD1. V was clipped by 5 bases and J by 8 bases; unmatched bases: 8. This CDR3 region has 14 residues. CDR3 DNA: TGTGCCAGCAGTCGACGACAGGGGGCAGCGGGCTACACCTTC. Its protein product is CASSRRQGAAGYTF.

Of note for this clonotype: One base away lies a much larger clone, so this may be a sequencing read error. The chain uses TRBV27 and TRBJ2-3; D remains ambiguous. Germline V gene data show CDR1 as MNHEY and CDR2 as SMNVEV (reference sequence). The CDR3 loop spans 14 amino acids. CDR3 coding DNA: TGTGCCAGCAGTTTAGTCGCCCGTGGAGATACGCAGTGTTTT. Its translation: CASSLVARGDTQCF.

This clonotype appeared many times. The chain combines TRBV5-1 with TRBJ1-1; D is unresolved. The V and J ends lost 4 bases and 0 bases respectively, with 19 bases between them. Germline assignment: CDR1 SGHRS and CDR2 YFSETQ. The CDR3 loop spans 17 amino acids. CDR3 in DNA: TGCGCCAGCAGCCCTCGAGAGGCCATACCATTGAACACTGAAGCTTTCTTT. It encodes CASSPREAIPLNTEAFF. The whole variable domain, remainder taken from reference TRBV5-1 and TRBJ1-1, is KAGVTQTPRYLIKTRGQQVTLSCSPISGHRSVSWYQQTPGQGLQFLFEYFSETQRNKGNFPGRFSGRQFSNSRSEMNVSTLELGDSALYLCASSPREAIPLNTEAFFGQGTRLTVV.

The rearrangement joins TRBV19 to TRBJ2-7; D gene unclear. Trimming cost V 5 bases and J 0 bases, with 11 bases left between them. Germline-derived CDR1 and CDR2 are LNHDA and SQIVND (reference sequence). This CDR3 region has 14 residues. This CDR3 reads CASSLRTDSYEQYF. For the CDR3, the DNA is TGTGCCAGTAGTCTAAGGACGGACTCCTACGAGCAGTACTTC.

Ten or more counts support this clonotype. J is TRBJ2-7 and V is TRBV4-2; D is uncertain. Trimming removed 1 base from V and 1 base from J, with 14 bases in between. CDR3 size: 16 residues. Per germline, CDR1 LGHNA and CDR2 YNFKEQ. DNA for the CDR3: TGTGCCAGCAGCCAAGGAGTCGGTGTAGGGTCCTACGAGCAGTACTTC. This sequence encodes CASSQGVGVGSYEQYF.

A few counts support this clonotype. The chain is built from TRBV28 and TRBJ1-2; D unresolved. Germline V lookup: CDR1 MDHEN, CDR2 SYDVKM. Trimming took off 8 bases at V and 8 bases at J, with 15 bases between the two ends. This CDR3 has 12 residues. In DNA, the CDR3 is TGTGCCAGCCTGACGGGCGTTGAGGGCTACACCTTC. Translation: CASLTGVEGYTF.

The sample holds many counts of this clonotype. This CDR3 reads CASSGRTSGSLAYNEQFF. CDR3 nucleotides: TGTGCCAGCAGTGGGAGGACTAGCGGGAGTCTGGCCTACAATGAGCAGTTCTTC. The chain joins TRBV11-2 to TRBJ2-1, with TRBD2 matching 13 bases. Unmatched junction bases numbered 10, after V lost 6 bases and J lost 2 bases. The CDR3 length is 18 residues. The germline gives CDR1 SGHAT, CDR2 FQNNGV.

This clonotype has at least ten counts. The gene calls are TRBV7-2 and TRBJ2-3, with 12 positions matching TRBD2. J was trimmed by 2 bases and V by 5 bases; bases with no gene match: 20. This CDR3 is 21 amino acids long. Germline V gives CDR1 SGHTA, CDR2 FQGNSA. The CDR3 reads CASSQGDGRLAGGRVTDTQYF. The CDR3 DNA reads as TGTGCCAGCAGCCAAGGTGACGGGCGTCTAGCGGGAGGGCGGGTCACAGATACGCAGTATTTT.

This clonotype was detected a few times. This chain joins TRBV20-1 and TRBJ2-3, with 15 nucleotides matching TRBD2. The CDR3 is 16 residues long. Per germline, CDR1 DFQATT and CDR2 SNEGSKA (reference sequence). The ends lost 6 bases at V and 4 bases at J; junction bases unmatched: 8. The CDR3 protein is CSAQIGLAGGADTQYF. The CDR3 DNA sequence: TGCAGTGCACAGATTGGACTAGCGGGAGGGGCAGATACGCAGTATTTT.

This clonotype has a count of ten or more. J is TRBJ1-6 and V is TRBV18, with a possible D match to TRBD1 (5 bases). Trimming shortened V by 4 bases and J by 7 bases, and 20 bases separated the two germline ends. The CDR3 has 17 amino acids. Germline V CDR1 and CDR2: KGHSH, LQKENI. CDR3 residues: CASSRGQRGESNSPLHF. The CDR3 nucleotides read TGTGCCAGCTCACGAGGGCAGAGGGGAGAGTCAAATTCACCCCTCCACTTT.

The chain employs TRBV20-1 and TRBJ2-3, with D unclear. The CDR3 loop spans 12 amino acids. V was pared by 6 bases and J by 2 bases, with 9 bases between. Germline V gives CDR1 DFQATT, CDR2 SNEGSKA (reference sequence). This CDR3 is CSAGPYTDTQYF. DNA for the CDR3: TGCAGTGCCGGACCTTACACAGATACGCAGTATTTT.

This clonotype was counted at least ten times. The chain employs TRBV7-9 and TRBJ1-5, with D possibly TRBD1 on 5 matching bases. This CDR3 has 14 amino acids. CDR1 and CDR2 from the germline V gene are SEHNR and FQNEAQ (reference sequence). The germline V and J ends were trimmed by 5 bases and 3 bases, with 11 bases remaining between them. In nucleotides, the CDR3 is TGTGCCAGCAGCCGGGACTCAGACAATCAGCCCCAGCATTTT. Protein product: CASSRDSDNQPQHF.

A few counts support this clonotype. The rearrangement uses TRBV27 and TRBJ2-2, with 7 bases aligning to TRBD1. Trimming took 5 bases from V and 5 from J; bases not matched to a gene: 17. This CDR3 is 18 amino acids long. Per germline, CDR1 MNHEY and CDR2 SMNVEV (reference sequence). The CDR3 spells CASSPQTGRRYRTGELFF. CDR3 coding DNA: TGTGCCAGCAGTCCCCAGACAGGGCGGCGGTACAGGACCGGGGAGCTGTTTTTT.

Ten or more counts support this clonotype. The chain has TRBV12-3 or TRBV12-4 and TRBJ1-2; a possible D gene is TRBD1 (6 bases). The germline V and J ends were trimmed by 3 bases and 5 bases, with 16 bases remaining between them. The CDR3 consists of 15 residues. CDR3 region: CASSFPGQKGYGYTF. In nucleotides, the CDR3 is TGTGCCAGCAGTTTCCCTGGACAGAAGGGTTATGGCTACACCTTC.

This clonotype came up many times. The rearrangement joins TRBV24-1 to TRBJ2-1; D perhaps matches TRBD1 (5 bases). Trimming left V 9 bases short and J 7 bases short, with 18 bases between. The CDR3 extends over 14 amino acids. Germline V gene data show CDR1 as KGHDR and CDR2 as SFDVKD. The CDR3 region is CATGPRAGLNEQFF. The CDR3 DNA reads TGTGCCACCGGCCCCAGGGCCGGCTTGAATGAGCAGTTCTTC.

CDR3 nucleotides: TGTGCCAGCAGCCCGGCAACGAACACTGAAGCTTTCTTT. This encodes CASSPATNTEAFF. The chain has TRBV27 and TRBJ1-1; D is ambiguous. This CDR3 comprises 13 residues. Trimming took 6 bases from V and 1 from J, leaving 9 bases between them. Looked up from germline, CDR1 is MNHEY and CDR2 is SMNVEV (reference sequence).